This T cell receptor (beta chain) comes out of a study of molecular identifiers for immune sequencing clone quantification. V lost 0 bases, J lost 5 bases, and 14 bases lay in between. This CDR3 has 16 residues. Looked up from germline, CDR1 is SGHKS and CDR2 is YYEKEE (reference sequence). About this clonotype itself: What it binds is not known.

Notes on the study in general: Because of identical TCR molecules sharing a barcode, sizes of highly expanded clones could be underestimated. In CMV-specific effectors, clones above 20 copies held over 98% of molecules; naive, under 1%.

TCRdb re-called the PCR reads through MiXCR, storing one row per CDR3 protein. This sample has about 510,000 distinct CDR3 sequences, with 20% to 25% found just once. The sample was naive CD8+ T cells from blood, with Jurkat cell RNA spiked in. As to subset: FACS-sorted CD8+CD4-CCR7+CD45RA+ naive T cells. The chain joins TRBV5-5 to TRBJ2-2; TRBD1 is a possible D gene (5 bases). The sequence was collected from a human donor in good health. Some libraries in this study had Jurkat cell RNA spiked in. In DNA form, the CDR3 reads TGTGCCAGCAGCTTGGAGTGGGCAGGGTTAACCGGGGAGCTGTTTTTT. This sequence encodes CASSLEWAGLTGELFF. Together with reference TRBV5-5 and TRBJ2-2, the CDR3 gives the full variable domain: DAGVTQSPTHLIKTRGQQVTLRCSPISGHKSVSWYQQVLGQGPQFIFQYYEKEERGRGNFPDRFSARQFPNYSSELNVNALLLGDSALYLCASSLEWAGLTGELFFGEGSRLTVL.